This T cell receptor (beta chain) was captured in a study of CD4 T cells in relation to SARS-CoV-2 and coronaviruses. The germline V and J ends were trimmed by 0 bases and 0 bases, with 3 bases remaining between them. The length of the CDR3 is 13 residues. For this clone: Antigen: not known.

CD4 enrichment then naive enrichment separated naive from memory CD4+ cells. For nine to ten days, about 9.9 x 10^4 sorted CD4+ cells grew with T cell-depleted PBMCs and CEF. Generated by immunoSEQ multiplex PCR, the TCRdb table keeps only in-frame clones and is missing some. The repertoire holds about 36,000 clones, approximately 83% seen once, with 6% to 8% in the top ten. Findings and limits, study-wide: Pre-pandemic and post-infection samples never came from the same donor. In 55% to 75% of donors, memory CD4+ clonotypes crossrecognized SARS-CoV-2 and at least one common cold coronavirus spike.

The rearrangement links TRBV5-3 to TRBJ2-5; unclear D gene. TRBV5-3 is reported as an ORF; its role is uncertain. This sequence originates from an adult with COVID-19. The sample was naive CD4+ T cells from PBMCs, cultured in vitro. Regarding subset: naive CD4+ T cells isolated by negative enrichment. The CDR3 reads CARSLDNQETQYF. The CDR3 DNA reads TGTGCCAGAAGCTTGGACAACCAAGAGACCCAGTACTTC.